The clone carrying this T cell receptor beta chain was observed a few times. The target antigen is unknown. One entry per CDR3 protein results from TCRdb running MiXCR on the reads. The sample shows some 440,000 distinct CDR3 sequences, roughly 31% of them seen only once. CDR3 length: 14 amino acids. Germline CDR1 reads MNHEY; CDR2 reads SVGAGI. V lost 6 bases, J lost 6 bases, and 9 bases stayed unmatched. These data are taken from a study of T cell repertoires in cytomegalovirus infection. Study-wide context: CMV infection and matching HLA type were both indicated by public TCR beta signatures. Whole-study results and caveats: There were carriers of CMV plus the relevant HLA, and cumulative public TCR beta family frequency identified them.

The receptor was isolated from a human donor in good health (CMV status not recorded). Some clones in this sample may be carry-over from other donors' samples. Sequenced material: PBMCs. The chain links TRBV6-5 to TRBJ1-1, with 8 bases that match TRBD1. The CDR3 loop reads CASSPDRGFSEAFF. The CDR3 DNA reads as TGTGCCAGCAGCCCTGACAGGGGCTTTTCTGAAGCTTTCTTT.